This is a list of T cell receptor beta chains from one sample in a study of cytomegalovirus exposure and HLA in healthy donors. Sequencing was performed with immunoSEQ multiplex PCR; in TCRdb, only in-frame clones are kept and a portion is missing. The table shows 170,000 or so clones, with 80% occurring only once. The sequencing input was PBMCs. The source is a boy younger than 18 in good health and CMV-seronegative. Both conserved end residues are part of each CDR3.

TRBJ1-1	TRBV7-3	CASSLGQYTEAFF
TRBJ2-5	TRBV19	CASSISSGQGMETQYF
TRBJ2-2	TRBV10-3	CALKDGLANTGELFF
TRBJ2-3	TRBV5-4	CASSLDRTDTQYF
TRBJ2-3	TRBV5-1	CASSLAGTATDTQYF
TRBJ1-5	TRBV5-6	CASSLMQNQPQHF
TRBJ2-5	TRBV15	CATSRDPEAGVQYF
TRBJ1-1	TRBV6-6	CASRTGASGTEAFF
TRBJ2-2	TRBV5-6	CASSKFPGQATGELFF
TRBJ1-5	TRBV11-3	CASSLAPGGNQPQHF
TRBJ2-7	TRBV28	CASSHRDRGQDEQYF
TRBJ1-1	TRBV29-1	CSVEGRGIGTEAFF
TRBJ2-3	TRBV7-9	CASSSDRDGDTQYF
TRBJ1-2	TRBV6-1	CASSLGEGNYGYTF
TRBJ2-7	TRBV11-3	CASSSTDYEQYF
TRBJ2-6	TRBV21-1	CAPPCRTGVRSGANVLTF